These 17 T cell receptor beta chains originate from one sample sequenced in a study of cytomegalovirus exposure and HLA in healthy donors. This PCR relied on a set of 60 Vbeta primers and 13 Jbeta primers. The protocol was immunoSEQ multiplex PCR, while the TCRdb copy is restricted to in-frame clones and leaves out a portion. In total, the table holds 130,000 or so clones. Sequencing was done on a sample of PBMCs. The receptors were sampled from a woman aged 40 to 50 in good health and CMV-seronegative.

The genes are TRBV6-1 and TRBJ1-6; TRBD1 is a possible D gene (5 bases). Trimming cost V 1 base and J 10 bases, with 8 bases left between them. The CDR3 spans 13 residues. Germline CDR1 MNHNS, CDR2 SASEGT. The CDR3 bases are TGTGCCAGCAGTGAAGAAAGGGGATCACCCCTCCACTTT. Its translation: CASSEERGSPLHF.

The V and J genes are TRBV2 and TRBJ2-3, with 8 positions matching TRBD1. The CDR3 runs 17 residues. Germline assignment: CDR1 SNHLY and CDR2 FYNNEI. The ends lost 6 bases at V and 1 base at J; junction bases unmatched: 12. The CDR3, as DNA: TGTGCCAGCAGAGAGGCAGGGGGCCGTCGCGGCACAGATACGCAGTATTTT. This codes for CASREAGGRRGTDTQYF.

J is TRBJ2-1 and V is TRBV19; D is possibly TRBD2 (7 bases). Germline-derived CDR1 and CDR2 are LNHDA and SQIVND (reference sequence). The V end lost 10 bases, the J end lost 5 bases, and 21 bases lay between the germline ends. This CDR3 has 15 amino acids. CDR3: CATREGRGPNNEQFF. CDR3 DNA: TGTGCCACCAGAGAGGGGCGGGGGCCAAACAATGAGCAGTTCTTC.

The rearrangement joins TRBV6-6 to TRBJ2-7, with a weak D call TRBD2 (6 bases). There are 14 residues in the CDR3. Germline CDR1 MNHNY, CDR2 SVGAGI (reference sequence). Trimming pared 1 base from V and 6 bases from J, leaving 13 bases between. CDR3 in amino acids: CASSYLVAASEQYF. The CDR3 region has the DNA TGTGCCAGCAGTTACTTGGTAGCGGCGAGCGAGCAGTACTTC.

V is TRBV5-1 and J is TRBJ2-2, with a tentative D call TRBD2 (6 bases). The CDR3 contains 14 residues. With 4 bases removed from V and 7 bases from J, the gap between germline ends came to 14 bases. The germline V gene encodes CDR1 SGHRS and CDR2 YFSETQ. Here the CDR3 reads CASSPGTQYGELFF. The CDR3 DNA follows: TGCGCCAGCAGCCCCGGGACTCAGTACGGGGAGCTGTTTTTT.

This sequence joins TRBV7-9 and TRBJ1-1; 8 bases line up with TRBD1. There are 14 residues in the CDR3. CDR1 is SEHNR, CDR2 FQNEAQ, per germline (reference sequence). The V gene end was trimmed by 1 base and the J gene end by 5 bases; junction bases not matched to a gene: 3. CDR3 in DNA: TGTGCCAGCAGCTTAGAGCAGGGGGCGACTGAAGCTTTCTTT. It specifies CASSLEQGATEAFF.

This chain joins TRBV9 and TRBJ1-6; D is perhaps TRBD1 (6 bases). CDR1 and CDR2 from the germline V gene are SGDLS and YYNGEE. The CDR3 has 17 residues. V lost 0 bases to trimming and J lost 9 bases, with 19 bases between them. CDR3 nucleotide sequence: TGTGCCAGCAGCGTAGGGGGGCAGAAGCTTGCTGGTTCACCCCTCCACTTT. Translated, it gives CASSVGGQKLAGSPLHF. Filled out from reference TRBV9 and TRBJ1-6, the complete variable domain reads DSGVTQTPKHLITATGQRVTLRCSPRSGDLSVYWYQQSLDQGLQFLIQYYNGEERAKGNILERFSAQQFPDLHSELNLSSLELGDSALYFCASSVGGQKLAGSPLHFGNGTRLTVT.

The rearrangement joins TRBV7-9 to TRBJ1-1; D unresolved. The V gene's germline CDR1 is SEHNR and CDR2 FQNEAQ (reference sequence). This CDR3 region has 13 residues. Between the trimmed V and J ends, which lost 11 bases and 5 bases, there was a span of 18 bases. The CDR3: CAASAGGGTEAFF. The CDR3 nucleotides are TGTGCCGCCTCAGCGGGCGGTGGGACTGAAGCTTTCTTT. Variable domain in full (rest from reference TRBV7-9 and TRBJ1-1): DTGVSQNPRHKITKRGQNVTFRCDPISEHNRLYWYRQTLGQGPEFLTYFQNEAQLEKSRLLSDRFSAERPKGSFSTLEIQRTEQGDSAMYLCAASAGGGTEAFFGQGTRLTVV.

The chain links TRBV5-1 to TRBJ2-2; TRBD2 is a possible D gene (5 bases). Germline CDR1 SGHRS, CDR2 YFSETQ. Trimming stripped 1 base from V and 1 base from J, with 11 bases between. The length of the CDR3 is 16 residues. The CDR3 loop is CASSLTTTKNTGELFF. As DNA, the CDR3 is TGCGCCAGCAGCTTGACGACTACGAAGAACACCGGGGAGCTGTTTTTT.

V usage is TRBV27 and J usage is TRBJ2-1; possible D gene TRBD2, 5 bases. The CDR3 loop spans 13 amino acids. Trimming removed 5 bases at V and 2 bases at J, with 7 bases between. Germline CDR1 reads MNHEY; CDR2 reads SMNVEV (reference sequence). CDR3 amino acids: CASSPGTYNEQFF. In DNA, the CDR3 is TGTGCCAGCAGTCCCGGGACCTACAATGAGCAGTTCTTC.

Here the CDR3 reads CATESNGDTQYF. In DNA, the CDR3 is TGTGCCACCGAGTCGAACGGAGATACGCAGTATTTT. This sequence joins TRBV10-3 and TRBJ2-3; D ambiguous. Germline lookup yields CDR1 ENHRY and CDR2 SYGVKD. Trimming removed 10 bases from V and 5 bases from J, with 13 bases in between. The CDR3 is made up of 12 amino acids.

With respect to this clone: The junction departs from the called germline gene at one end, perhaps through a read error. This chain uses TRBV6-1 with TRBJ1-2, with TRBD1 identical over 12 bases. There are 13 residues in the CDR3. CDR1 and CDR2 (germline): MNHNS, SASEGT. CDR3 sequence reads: CAGSGTGGAGYTF. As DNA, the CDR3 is TGTGCCGGCAGCGGGACAGGGGGCGCAGGCTACACCTTC.

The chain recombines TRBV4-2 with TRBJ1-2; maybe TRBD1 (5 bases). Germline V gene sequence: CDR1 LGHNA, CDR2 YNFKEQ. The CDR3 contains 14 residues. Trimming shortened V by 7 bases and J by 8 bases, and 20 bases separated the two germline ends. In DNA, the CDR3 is TGTGCCAGCACTCCACCTAGGGGCCGGGGGGGCTACACCTTC. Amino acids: CASTPPRGRGGYTF.

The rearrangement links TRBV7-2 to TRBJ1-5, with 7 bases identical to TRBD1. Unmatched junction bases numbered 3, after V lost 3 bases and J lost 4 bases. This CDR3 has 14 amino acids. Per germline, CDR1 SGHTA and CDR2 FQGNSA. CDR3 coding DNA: TGTGCCAGCAGCTTGGGACAGCCTAATCAGCCCCAGCATTTT. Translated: CASSLGQPNQPQHF.

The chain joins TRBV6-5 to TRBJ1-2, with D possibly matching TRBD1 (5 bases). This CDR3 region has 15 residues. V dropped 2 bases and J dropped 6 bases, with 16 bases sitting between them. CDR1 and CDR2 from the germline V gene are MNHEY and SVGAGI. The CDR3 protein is CASSYRTPQSHGYTF. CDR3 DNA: TGTGCCAGCAGTTACCGGACACCCCAATCCCATGGCTACACCTTC.

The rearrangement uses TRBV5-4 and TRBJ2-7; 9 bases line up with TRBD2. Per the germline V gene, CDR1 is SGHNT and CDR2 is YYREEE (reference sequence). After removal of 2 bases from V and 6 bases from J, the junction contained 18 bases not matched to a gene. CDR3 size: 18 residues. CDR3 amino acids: CASSFRPAGGSSGGEQYV. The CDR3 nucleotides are TGTGCCAGCAGCTTTAGGCCAGCGGGGGGCAGCTCTGGGGGCGAGCAGTACGTC.

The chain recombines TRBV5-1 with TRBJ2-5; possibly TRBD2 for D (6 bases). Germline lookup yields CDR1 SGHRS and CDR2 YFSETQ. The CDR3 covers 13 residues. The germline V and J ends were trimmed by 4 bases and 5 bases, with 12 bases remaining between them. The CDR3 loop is CASSPEGSETQYF. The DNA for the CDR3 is TGCGCCAGCAGCCCGGAGGGCAGCGAGACCCAGTACTTC. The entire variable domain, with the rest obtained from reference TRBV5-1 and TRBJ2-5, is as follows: KAGVTQTPRYLIKTRGQQVTLSCSPISGHRSVSWYQQTPGQGLQFLFEYFSETQRNKGNFPGRFSGRQFSNSRSEMNVSTLELGDSALYLCASSPEGSETQYFGPGTRLLVL.